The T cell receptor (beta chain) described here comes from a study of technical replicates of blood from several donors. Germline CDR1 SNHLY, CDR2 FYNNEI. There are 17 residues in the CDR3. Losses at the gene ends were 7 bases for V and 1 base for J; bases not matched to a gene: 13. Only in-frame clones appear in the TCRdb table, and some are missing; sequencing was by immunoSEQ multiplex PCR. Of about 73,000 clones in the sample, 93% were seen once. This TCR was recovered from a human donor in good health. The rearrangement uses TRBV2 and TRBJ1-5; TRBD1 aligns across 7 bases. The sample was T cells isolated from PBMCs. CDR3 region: CASTERGLIQSNQPQHF. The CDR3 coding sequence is TGTGCCAGCACCGAAAGGGGGCTTATCCAAAGCAATCAGCCCCAGCATTTT.